Listed here are 9 T cell receptor beta chains from one sample, sequenced in a study of blood T cell repertoires in COVID-19. TCRdb keeps only in-frame clones here, not all; method: immunoSEQ multiplex PCR. Among under 500,000 clones listed, about 85% were seen once. Sequencing input: PBMCs or T cells enriched from blood (not recorded which). The receptors stem from a woman under 30 with acute COVID-19.

The V call is TRBV27, the J call TRBJ1-5, with 8 bases matching TRBD1. The V gene's germline CDR1 is MNHEY and CDR2 SMNVEV (reference sequence). The V and J ends lost 6 bases and 9 bases, in that order; junction bases with no gene match: 10. This CDR3 has 14 residues. The CDR3 DNA is TGTGCCAGCAGGGCGGACAGGGACTTAGGGCCCCAGCATTTT. As protein: CASRADRDLGPQHF.

V gene TRBV4-1 combines with J gene TRBJ2-1; 9 bases align to TRBD2. Germline CDR1 reads MGHRA; CDR2 reads YSYEKL. The CDR3 contains 15 residues. V trimming: 4 bases; J trimming: 4 bases; junction bases outside the gene matches: 5. CDR3 nucleotides: TGCGCCAGCAGCCGAGCGGGAGGCGAATACAATGAGCAGTTCTTC. Its protein product is CASSRAGGEYNEQFF.

This clone has a single count. This rearrangement joins TRBV9 to TRBJ1-4, with D possibly TRBD1 on 6 matching bases. The CDR3 has 15 amino acids. V lost 4 bases to trimming and J lost 3 bases, with 13 bases between them. Germline V CDR1 and CDR2: SGDLS, YYNGEE. Here the CDR3 DNA reads TGTGCCAGCAGCTCCTCAGGGGAAGCTAATGAAAAACTGTTTTTT. It specifies CASSSSGEANEKLFF.

This clone was recorded at least ten times. The chain links TRBV10-1 to TRBJ2-2, with 10 bases aligning to TRBD2. Germline V gene sequence: CDR1 WNHNN, CDR2 SYGVQD (reference sequence). V lost 8 bases and J lost 2; bases outside the gene matches: 5. The CDR3 loop spans 15 amino acids. CDR3 region: CASHPSGGNTGELFF. CDR3 nucleotide sequence: TGCGCCAGCCACCCTAGCGGGGGTAACACCGGGGAGCTGTTTTTT.

The J gene is TRBJ2-3, the V gene TRBV27; no reliable D call. The V end lost 0 bases, the J end lost 1 base, and 11 bases lay between the germline ends. Looked up from germline, CDR1 is MNHEY and CDR2 is SMNVEV (reference sequence). The CDR3 has 16 amino acids. The CDR3 bases are TGTGCCAGCAGTTTATCGTGGCTAGTCGGCACAGATACGCAGTATTTT. It codes for CASSLSWLVGTDTQYF.

This chain joins TRBV5-4 and TRBJ2-7; 8 bases are shared with TRBD1. V gave up 1 base and J gave up 4 bases; unmatched junction bases: 10. Germline V lookup: CDR1 SGHNT, CDR2 YYREEE (reference sequence). This CDR3 region has 16 residues. The chain's CDR3 is CASSLPTGTGRYEQYF. Here the CDR3 DNA reads TGTGCCAGCAGCTTGCCCACCGGGACAGGACGATACGAGCAGTACTTC.

The V and J genes are TRBV7-9 and TRBJ1-1; no reliable D call. From germline, CDR1 is SEHNR and CDR2 FQNEAQ (reference sequence). The CDR3 totals 15 residues. The V end lost 5 bases, the J end lost 1 base, and 14 bases lay between the germline ends. CDR3 DNA sequence: TGTGCCAGCAGCCTTTTAGCTCCAGAGAACACTGAAGCTTTCTTT. Amino acids: CASSLLAPENTEAFF.

The J gene is TRBJ2-5, the V gene TRBV7-2; D is possibly TRBD1 (6 bases). Trimming took 0 bases from V and 9 from J, leaving 14 bases between them. In germline, CDR1 is SGHTA, CDR2 FQGNSA. This CDR3 is built from 14 residues. The CDR3 DNA follows: TGTGCCAGCAGCTTAGCAGGGGAGAGGGGGTCCCAGTACTTC. Translated: CASSLAGERGSQYF.

V gene TRBV18 combines with J gene TRBJ1-2; the D gene is possibly TRBD1 (5 bases). Trimming left V 3 bases short and J 5 bases short, with 10 bases between. The germline CDR1 and CDR2 sequences are KGHSH and LQKENI. This CDR3 region has 13 residues. The DNA for the CDR3 is TGTGCCAGCTCACCGGACACCCCTTATGGCTACACCTTC. It specifies CASSPDTPYGYTF.